Listed below are T cell receptor beta chains from one sample, sequenced in a study of cytomegalovirus exposure and HLA in healthy donors. This table comes from immunoSEQ multiplex PCR, and its TCRdb copy is limited to in-frame clones, with some not included. This repertoire shows under 150,000 clones, 80% found once; its top ten account for 4.5% to 6.5%. Sequencing input: PBMCs. The receptors shown here come from a male donor in good health and CMV-seronegative. The CDR3 runs from the conserved cysteine through the conserved F or W. The order of the fields is clone size, D gene, V gene, J gene, CDR3 protein, CDR3 DNA. D genes are given only for firm matches. Where a row states a size, it is once, few, many or the class of an expanded clone; other rows omit it.

few,TRBD1,TRBV29-1,TRBJ2-4,CSVGGRGQTKNIQYF,TGCAGCGTTGGCGGAAGGGGGCAAACCAAAAACATTCAGTACTTC
medium-sized,TRBD1,TRBV5-6,TRBJ1-5,CASSLGQGNNQPQHF,TGTGCCAGCAGCTTGGGACAGGGGAACAATCAGCCCCAGCATTTT
few,TRBD2,TRBV7-8,TRBJ2-3,CASSLVWTSQDTQYF,TGTGCCAGCAGCTTAGTGTGGACTAGTCAAGATACGCAGTATTTT
.,.,TRBV11-2,TRBJ2-5,CASTAGRGVQETQYF,TGTGCCAGCACCGCCGGCAGGGGGGTACAAGAGACCCAGTACTTC
.,.,TRBV7-2,TRBJ1-5,CASSRADIRNQPQHF,TGTGCCAGCAGCCGCGCCGACATACGCAATCAGCCCCAGCATTTT
.,TRBD2,TRBV10-2,TRBJ2-1,CASSGGAGAYNEQFF,TGCGCCAGCAGTGGCGGGGCGGGGGCCTACAATGAGCAGTTCTTC
.,TRBD2,TRBV5-1,TRBJ2-4,CASSPGGTKNIQYF,TGCGCCAGCAGCCCGGGGGGGACCAAAAACATTCAGTACTTC
.,TRBD2,TRBV7-9,TRBJ2-3,CASSPGGQAGDTQYF,TGTGCCAGCAGCCCGGGGGGGCAGGCAGGGGATACGCAGTATTTT
.,TRBD2,TRBV7-9,TRBJ2-1,CASSVTSGFNEQFF,TGTGCCAGCAGCGTGACTAGCGGATTCAATGAGCAGTTCTTC
.,.,TRBV7-9,TRBJ2-7,CASSAAASSYEQYF,TGTGCCAGCAGTGCGGCGGCGAGCTCCTACGAGCAGTACTTC
.,.,TRBV30,TRBJ2-1,CAWSDREQFF,TGTGCCTGGAGTGACAGGGAGCAGTTCTTC
few,.,TRBV11-2,TRBJ2-1,CASKNEATIYNEQFF,TGTGCCAGCAAGAATGAGGCGACGATATACAATGAGCAGTTCTTC
.,.,TRBV13,TRBJ1-2,CASSLRAGEYGYTF,TGTGCCAGCAGCTTGAGGGCTGGCGAATATGGCTACACCTTC
.,TRBD1,TRBV13,TRBJ2-1,CASSLTFGQGSYNEQFF,TGTGCCAGCAGCCTCACTTTCGGACAGGGCTCCTACAATGAGCAGTTCTTC
.,.,TRBV4-1,TRBJ2-3,CASSQFSPLGTDTQYF,TGCGCCAGCAGCCAGTTTTCCCCTCTAGGCACAGATACGCAGTATTTT
.,.,TRBV30,TRBJ2-5,CAWSVAETQYF,TGTGCCTGGAGTGTAGCCGAGACCCAGTACTTC
.,TRBD1,TRBV4-3,TRBJ1-4,CASSQARGQQHEKLFF,TGCGCCAGCAGCCAAGCCCGGGGACAGCAGCATGAAAAACTGTTTTTT